The 10 T cell receptor beta chains reported below all come from one sample, sequenced in a study of a mutant IDH1 vaccine in newly diagnosed glioma. The method was immunoSEQ multiplex PCR; TCRdb's version includes in-frame clones alone and lacks a portion of them. Seen here are 15,000 to 20,000 clones, approximately 80% observed once, and the top ten hold 9% to 10%. Time point denoted: baseline, week 1 (first vaccination visit). Treatment: pre-vaccination baseline after standard-of-care therapy. The sequences come from PBMCs, collected from a glioma patient treated with radiotherapy, temozolomide or both. Receptors were obtained from a man aged 40-49 years with glioma.

This rearrangement joins TRBV19 to TRBJ1-5; weak D call: TRBD1 (5 bases). The CDR3 has 16 amino acids. Germline-derived CDR1 and CDR2 are LNHDA and SQIVND (reference sequence). Trimming removed 5 bases from V and 7 bases from J, with 21 bases in between. The CDR3 coding sequence is TGTGCCAGTAGTGCCACACCCCCAGGGTTCGAACAGCCCCAGCATTTT. It codes for CASSATPPGFEQPQHF.

The J gene is TRBJ1-1, the V gene TRBV27; unclear D gene. The CDR3 is 15 residues long. In germline, CDR1 is MNHEY, CDR2 SMNVEV (reference sequence). With 3 bases removed from V and 1 base from J, the gap between germline ends came to 12 bases. CDR3 region: CASSFRGSANTEAFF. CDR3 sequence (DNA): TGTGCCAGCAGTTTTCGGGGATCAGCGAACACTGAAGCTTTCTTT.

The V and J genes are TRBV28 and TRBJ1-4; D is ambiguous. The V and J ends lost 8 bases and 1 base respectively, with 14 bases between them. CDR1 is MDHEN and CDR2 is SYDVKM in the germline V gene. There are 15 residues in the CDR3. CDR3 loop: CASSPIGETNEKLFF. The CDR3 nucleotides are TGTGCCAGCTCCCCTATTGGGGAAACTAATGAAAAACTGTTTTTT.

V and J are TRBV28 and TRBJ1-1; D may be TRBD1 (5 bases). The CDR3 length is 16 residues. V was clipped by 1 base and J by 1 base, with 13 bases between them. The germline V gene encodes CDR1 MDHEN and CDR2 SYDVKM. Written as DNA, the CDR3 is TGTGCCAGCAGTTTATATCCACTAACAGGGAACACTGAAGCTTTCTTT. It encodes CASSLYPLTGNTEAFF.

The rearrangement joins TRBV25-1 to TRBJ2-1, with D unresolved. Germline assignment: CDR1 MGHDK and CDR2 SYGVNS. The CDR3 runs to 10 residues. V was pared by 3 bases and J by 15 bases, with 9 bases between. The CDR3 loop reads CASSDFTWFF. CDR3 coding DNA: TGTGCCAGCAGTGATTTCACGTGGTTCTTC.

This chain connects TRBV10-2 to TRBJ2-1, with 10 positions matching TRBD2. Germline V gene sequence: CDR1 WSHSY, CDR2 SAAADI. The junction had 8 bases not matched to a gene; V was cut back by 8 bases and J by 4 bases. The CDR3 covers 15 residues. CDR3 coding DNA: TGCGCCAGCGCCCGGACTAGCGGCCCGTACAATGAGCAGTTCTTC. Its protein is CASARTSGPYNEQFF.

The CDR3: CASSMGTGTEAFF. CDR3 DNA: TGTGCCAGCAGCATGGGGACAGGGACTGAAGCTTTCTTT. The chain links TRBV5-5 to TRBJ1-1; 9 bases are shared with TRBD1. CDR1 and CDR2 (germline): SGHKS, YYEKEE (reference sequence). The J segment lost 5 bases and the V segment lost 4 bases, leaving 3 bases of the junction unmatched. This CDR3 has 13 residues.

The rearrangement joins TRBV5-4 to TRBJ1-5; the match to TRBD1 covers 7 bases. This CDR3 has 15 amino acids. J lost 2 bases, V lost 5 bases, and 7 bases had no gene match. Germline lookup yields CDR1 SGHNT and CDR2 YYREEE (reference sequence). The CDR3 is CASSEGAPGNQPQHF. The CDR3 bases are TGTGCCAGCAGTGAGGGGGCGCCGGGCAATCAGCCCCAGCATTTT. Full variable domain (missing parts from reference TRBV5-4 and TRBJ1-5): ETGVTQSPTHLIKTRGQQVTLRCSSQSGHNTVSWYQQALGQGPQFIFQYYREEENGRGNFPPRFSGLQFPNYSSELNVNALELDDSALYLCASSEGAPGNQPQHFGDGTRLSIL.

The rearrangement links TRBV29-1 to TRBJ2-6, with D possibly being TRBD2 (5 bases). The germline CDR1 and CDR2 sequences are SQVTM and ANQGSEA. V was shortened by 4 bases and J by 0 bases, with 7 bases between the two germline ends. This CDR3 contains 14 residues. CDR3 in amino acids: CSVGSGSGANVLTF. DNA of the CDR3: TGCAGCGTTGGAAGCGGCTCTGGGGCCAACGTCCTGACTTTC.

This clone has only one observation. V gene TRBV6-1 combines with J gene TRBJ1-3, with D possibly TRBD1 on 5 matching bases. Germline CDR1 is MNHNS and CDR2 is SASEGT. The CDR3 covers 15 residues. V was shortened by 6 bases and J by 3 bases, with 15 bases between the two germline ends. This CDR3 reads CASSWNQGYGNTIYF. In nucleotides, the CDR3 is TGTGCCAGCAGCTGGAACCAGGGTTATGGAAACACCATATATTTT.